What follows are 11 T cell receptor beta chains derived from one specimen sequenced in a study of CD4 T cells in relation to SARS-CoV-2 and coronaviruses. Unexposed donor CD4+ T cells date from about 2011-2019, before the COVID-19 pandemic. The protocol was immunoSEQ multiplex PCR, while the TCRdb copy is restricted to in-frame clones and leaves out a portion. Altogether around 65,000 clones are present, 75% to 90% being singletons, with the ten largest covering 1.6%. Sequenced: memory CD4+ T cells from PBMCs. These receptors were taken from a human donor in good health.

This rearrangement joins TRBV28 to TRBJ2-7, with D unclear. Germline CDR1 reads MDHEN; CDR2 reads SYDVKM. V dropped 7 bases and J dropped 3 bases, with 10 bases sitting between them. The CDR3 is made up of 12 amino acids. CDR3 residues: CASTSRIYEQYF. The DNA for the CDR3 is TGTGCCAGCACCTCTCGGATCTACGAGCAGTACTTC.

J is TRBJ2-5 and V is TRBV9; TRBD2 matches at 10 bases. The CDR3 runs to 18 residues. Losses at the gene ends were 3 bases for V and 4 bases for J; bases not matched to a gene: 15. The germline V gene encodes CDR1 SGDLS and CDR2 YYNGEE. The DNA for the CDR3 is TGTGCCAGCAGCGCGAACTTAGCGGGGGGAAGGGGCGGAGAGACCCAGTACTTC. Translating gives CASSANLAGGRGGETQYF.

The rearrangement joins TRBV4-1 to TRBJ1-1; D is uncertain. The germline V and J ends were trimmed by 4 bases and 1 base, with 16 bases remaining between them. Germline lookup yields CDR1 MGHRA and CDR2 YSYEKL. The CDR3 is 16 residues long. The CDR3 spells CASSPLVGVSNTEAFF. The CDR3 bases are TGCGCCAGCAGCCCCCTCGTTGGGGTCTCGAACACTGAAGCTTTCTTT.

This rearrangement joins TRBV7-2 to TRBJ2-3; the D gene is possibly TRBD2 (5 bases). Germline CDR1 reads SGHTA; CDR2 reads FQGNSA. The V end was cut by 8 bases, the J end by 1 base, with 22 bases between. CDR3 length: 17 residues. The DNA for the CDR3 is TGTGCCAGCTTCCCGAGGGATAGAGCCTCTGGCACAGATACGCAGTATTTT. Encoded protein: CASFPRDRASGTDTQYF.

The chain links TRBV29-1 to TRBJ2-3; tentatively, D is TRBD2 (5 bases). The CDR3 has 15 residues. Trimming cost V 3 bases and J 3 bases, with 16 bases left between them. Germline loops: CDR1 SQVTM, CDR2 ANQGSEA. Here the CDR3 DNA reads TGCAGCGTTGATTTCCCGGGTACGGGGACAGATACGCAGTATTTT. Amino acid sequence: CSVDFPGTGTDTQYF.

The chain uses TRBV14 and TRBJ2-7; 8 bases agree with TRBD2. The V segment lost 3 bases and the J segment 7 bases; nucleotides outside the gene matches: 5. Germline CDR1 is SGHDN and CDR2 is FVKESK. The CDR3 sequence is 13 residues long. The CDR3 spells CASSQTSAGEQYF. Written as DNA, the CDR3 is TGTGCCAGCAGCCAGACTAGCGCGGGTGAGCAGTACTTC.

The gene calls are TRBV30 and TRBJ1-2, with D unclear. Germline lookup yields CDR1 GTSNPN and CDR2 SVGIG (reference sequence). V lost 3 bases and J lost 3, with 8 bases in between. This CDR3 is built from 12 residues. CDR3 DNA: TGTGCCTGGAGCCAGGAGGACTATGGCTACACCTTC. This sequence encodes CAWSQEDYGYTF.

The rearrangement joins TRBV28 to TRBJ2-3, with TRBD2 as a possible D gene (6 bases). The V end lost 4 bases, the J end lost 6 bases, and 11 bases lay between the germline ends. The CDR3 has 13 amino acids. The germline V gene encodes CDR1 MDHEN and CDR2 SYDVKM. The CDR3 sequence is CASSSSGRDTQYF. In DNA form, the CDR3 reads TGTGCCAGCAGTTCCTCGGGGAGGGATACGCAGTATTTT.

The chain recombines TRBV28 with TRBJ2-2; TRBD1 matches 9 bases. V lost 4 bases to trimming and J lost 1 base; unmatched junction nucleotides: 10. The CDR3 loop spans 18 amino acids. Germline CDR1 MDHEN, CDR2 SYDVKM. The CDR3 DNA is TGTGCCAGCAGTTCCCACAGGGGGCAAAGGGTGAACACCGGGGAGCTGTTTTTT. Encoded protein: CASSSHRGQRVNTGELFF.

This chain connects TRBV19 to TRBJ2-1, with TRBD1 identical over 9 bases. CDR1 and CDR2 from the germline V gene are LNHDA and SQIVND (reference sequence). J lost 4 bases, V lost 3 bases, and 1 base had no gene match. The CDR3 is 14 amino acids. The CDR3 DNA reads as TGTGCCAGTAGTATCGGGACAGGGTACAATGAGCAGTTCTTC. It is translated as CASSIGTGYNEQFF.

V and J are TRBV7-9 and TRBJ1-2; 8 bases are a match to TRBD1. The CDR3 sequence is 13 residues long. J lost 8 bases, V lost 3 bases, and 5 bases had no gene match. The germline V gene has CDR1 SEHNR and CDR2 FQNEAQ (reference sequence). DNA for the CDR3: TGTGCCAGCAGCTTCCCAGACAGGGGAGGCTACACCTTC. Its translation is CASSFPDRGGYTF. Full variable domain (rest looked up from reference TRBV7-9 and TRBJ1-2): DTGVSQNPRHKITKRGQNVTFRCDPISEHNRLYWYRQTLGQGPEFLTYFQNEAQLEKSRLLSDRFSAERPKGSFSTLEIQRTEQGDSAMYLCASSFPDRGGYTFGSGTRLTVV.